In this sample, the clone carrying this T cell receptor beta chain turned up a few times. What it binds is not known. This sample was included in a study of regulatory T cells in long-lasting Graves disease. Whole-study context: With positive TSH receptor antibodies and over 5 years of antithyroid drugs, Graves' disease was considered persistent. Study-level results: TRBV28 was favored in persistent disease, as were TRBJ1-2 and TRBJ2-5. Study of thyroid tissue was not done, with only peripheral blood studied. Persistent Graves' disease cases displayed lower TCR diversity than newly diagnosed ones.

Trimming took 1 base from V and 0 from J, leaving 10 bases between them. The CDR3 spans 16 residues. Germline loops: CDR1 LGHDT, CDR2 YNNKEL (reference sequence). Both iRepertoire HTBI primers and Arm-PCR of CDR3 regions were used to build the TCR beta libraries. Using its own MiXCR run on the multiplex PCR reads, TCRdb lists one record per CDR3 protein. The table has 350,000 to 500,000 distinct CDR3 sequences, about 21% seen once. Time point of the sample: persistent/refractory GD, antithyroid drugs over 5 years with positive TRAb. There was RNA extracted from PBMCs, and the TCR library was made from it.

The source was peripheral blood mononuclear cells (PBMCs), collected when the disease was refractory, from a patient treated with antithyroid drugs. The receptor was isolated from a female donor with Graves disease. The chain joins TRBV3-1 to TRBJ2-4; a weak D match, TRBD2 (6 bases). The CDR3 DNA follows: TGTGCCAGCAGCCAAGTTGACGGGAGAGCCAAAAACATTCAGTACTTC. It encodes CASSQVDGRAKNIQYF.